This is a list of T cell receptor beta chains from one sample in a study of blood T cells in healthy people across ages. TCRdb redid the calling of the 5' RACE reads with MiXCR, one entry per CDR3 protein. Of about 570,000 distinct CDR3 sequences in the sample, 25% to 30% were seen once. The sequencing input was blood. These receptor sequences come from a woman in her 70s in good health. Both conserved end residues are part of each CDR3. The D gene is left open where the match is weak. The size of a clone is reported for some rows only, either as once, few or many, or as a class for expanded clones.

J | D | size | V | DNA | CDR3
TRBJ2-7 | TRBD1 | once | TRBV7-9 | TGTGCCAGCAGCCCAACCCTACAGGGGACCTCCTACGAGCAGTACTTC | CASSPTLQGTSYEQYF
TRBJ2-4 | - | few | TRBV6-6 | TGTGCCAGCAGCTCAGGGATACCCAAAAACATTCAGTACTTC | CASSSGIPKNIQYF
TRBJ1-1 | - | - | TRBV19 | TGTGCCAGTAGTCGATCGAGTTTCACTGAAGCTTTCTTT | CASSRSSFTEAFF
TRBJ1-1 | - | few | TRBV5-1 | TGCGCCAGCATAGGGCAGCGCAACACTGAAGCTTTCTTT | CASIGQRNTEAFF
TRBJ1-2 | TRBD1 | - | TRBV29-1 | TGCAGCGCGGACAGGGGACACTATGGCTACACCTTC | CSADRGHYGYTF
TRBJ2-1 | - | - | TRBV15 | TGTGCCACCAGCAGTCCGGGGCGTAGACACGGGGGCTCCTACAATGAGCAGTTCTTC | CATSSPGRRHGGSYNEQFF
TRBJ2-6 | - | - | TRBV7-3 | TGTGCCAGCAGCCAAAACCCAGGGAGATCTGGGGCCAACGTCCTGACTTTC | CASSQNPGRSGANVLTF
TRBJ1-1 | TRBD1 | - | TRBV20-1 | TGCAGTGCTAGGCGGACAGGGGGCCTTTGGGGCACTGAAGCTTTCTTT | CSARRTGGLWGTEAFF
TRBJ1-2 | - | few | TRBV20-1 | TGCAGTGCTTGGGGGGGGAACTATGGCTACACCTTC | CSAWGGNYGYTF
TRBJ2-7 | TRBD1 | - | TRBV10-3 | TGTGCCATCAGTGATTCGGGACAGGCCTACGAGCAGTACTTC | CAISDSGQAYEQYF
TRBJ2-4 | TRBD1 | - | TRBV7-9 | TGTGCCAGCAGCTTCGGGACAGGGCGTGGTGAGGCCAAAGACATTCAGTACTTC | CASSFGTGRGEAKDIQYF
TRBJ2-3 | - | - | TRBV5-5 | TGTGCCAGCAGCTTGGCCCCGTCAGGGGCAGATACGCAGTATTTT | CASSLAPSGADTQYF
TRBJ2-1 | - | - | TRBV5-1 | TGCGCCAGCAGCCCCCCTAGGGACCAATACTACAATGAGCAGTTCTTC | CASSPPRDQYYNEQFF
TRBJ1-6 | - | - | TRBV15 | TGTGCCACCAGCAGAGATGTCCAGGGGAATTCACCCCTCCACTTT | CATSRDVQGNSPLHF
TRBJ1-1 | TRBD1 | - | TRBV5-1 | TGCGCCAGCAGCTTGAGGGGGGAGGACAGGGAAGCTTTCTTT | CASSLRGEDREAFF
TRBJ2-5 | TRBD1 | few | TRBV5-6 | TGTGCCAGCAGCCGAACAGGGGTAGAGACCCAGTACTTC | CASSRTGVETQYF
TRBJ1-6 | - | few | TRBV7-2 | TGTGCCAGCAGCCTCCTGGCCGGGTCCTATAATTCACCCCTCCACTTT | CASSLLAGSYNSPLHF
TRBJ2-2 | - | few | TRBV3-1 | TGTGCCAGCAGCCATTTGACTCCGAACACCGGGGAGCTGTTTTTT | CASSHLTPNTGELFF
TRBJ2-3 | - | few | TRBV6-6 | TGTGCCAGCAGTTACGGGGGTAACACAGATACGCAGTATTTT | CASSYGGNTDTQYF
TRBJ2-2 | TRBD1 | few | TRBV7-2 | TGTGCCAGCAGTTCGGACAGGTTGACCGGGGAGCTGTTTTTT | CASSSDRLTGELFF
TRBJ2-3 | TRBD2 | - | TRBV7-2 | TGTGCCAGCAGCTCCGGCGTGGGGGGGGGTACGCAGTATTTT | CASSSGVGGGTQYF
TRBJ2-5 | TRBD2 | - | TRBV12-5 | TGTGCTAGTGCCTCGACTAGCCCCCAAGGGACCCAGTACTTC | CASASTSPQGTQYF
TRBJ2-5 | TRBD2 | - | TRBV3-1 | TGTGCCAGCGCCCCTGGGGGGGTTGTGAAGACCCAGTACTTC | CASAPGGVVKTQYF
TRBJ2-5 | TRBD2 | - | TRBV20-1 | TGCAGTGCCCAGAAGCCCACGGGGAGGGTGTGGGAGACCCAGTACTTC | CSAQKPTGRVWETQYF
TRBJ2-4 | - | - | TRBV4-2 | TGTGCCAGCAGCCATGGGCGGGGAGACAAAAACATTCAGTACTTC | CASSHGRGDKNIQYF
TRBJ1-1 | - | - | TRBV7-3 | TGTGCCAGCAGCCCCGGGGACGGGAACACTGAAGCTTTCTTT | CASSPGDGNTEAFF
TRBJ2-2 | - | - | TRBV29-1 | TGCAGCGCCCGGGAAACCGGGGAGCTGTTTTTT | CSARETGELFF
TRBJ2-1 | - | - | TRBV25-1 | TGTGCCAGCAGGCCCGGGGGGCAGGGGATCGAGCAGTTCTTC | CASRPGGQGIEQFF
TRBJ2-7 | - | - | TRBV15 | TGTGCCACCAGCAGGGTCGCCTGGAACGAGCAGTACTTC | CATSRVAWNEQYF
TRBJ2-3 | TRBD2 | - | TRBV6-2/TRBV6-3 | TGTGCCAGCAGCCTATTCAGCGGGGGATCCACAGATACACAGTATTTT | CASSLFSGGSTDTQYF
TRBJ2-3 | - | - | TRBV4-2 | TGTGCCAGCAGCCAAGAGGTGGGGACCCGCACAGATACGCAGTATTTT | CASSQEVGTRTDTQYF
TRBJ1-1 | TRBD1 | few | TRBV5-1 | TGCGCCAGCAGAGAACCCGGGACAGGGGACACTGAAGCTTTCTTT | CASREPGTGDTEAFF
TRBJ2-2 | - | few | TRBV4-3 | TGCGCCAGCAGCCAAGAAGGCAGGGGCTCGAACACCGGGGAGCTGTTTTTT | CASSQEGRGSNTGELFF
TRBJ2-3 | - | - | TRBV5-1 | TGCGCCAGCAGCTTGGGAGTCAGGGGTAGCACAGATACGCAGTATTTT | CASSLGVRGSTDTQYF
TRBJ2-7 | - | - | TRBV7-2 | TGTGCCAGCAGCCCTTCAAGCGCCGGCGGGGCGTCCTACGAGCAGTACTTC | CASSPSSAGGASYEQYF
TRBJ2-5 | - | few | TRBV7-9 | TGTGCCAGCAGCACGAGACGGGGCCCGAAACATGAGACCCAGTACTTC | CASSTRRGPKHETQYF
TRBJ2-3 | - | - | TRBV4-3 | TGCGCCAGCAGCCAAGATGGGAGCCGGGGAGATACGCAGTATTTT | CASSQDGSRGDTQYF
TRBJ2-6 | - | - | TRBV5-1 | TGCGCCAGCAAACCCAGTACTGGGGCCAACGTCCTGACTTTC | CASKPSTGANVLTF
TRBJ2-1 | TRBD2 | many | TRBV6-6 | TGTGCCAGCAGTGACTGGGCGGGGGGGTACAATGAGCAGTTCTTC | CASSDWAGGYNEQFF
TRBJ2-3 | - | - | TRBV29-1 | TGCAGCGTTGACAGCGGAGATACGCAGTATTTT | CSVDSGDTQYF
TRBJ1-5 | - | few | TRBV6-1 | TGTGCCAGCAGTCCGGAATTAGAGGGTTACCTGAATCAGCCCCAGCATTTT | CASSPELEGYLNQPQHF
TRBJ2-5 | TRBD2 | few | TRBV30 | TGTGCCGGGACTGGGACTAGCGGGGGGGCGGCAGAGACCCAGTACTTC | CAGTGTSGGAAETQYF
TRBJ2-7 | TRBD2 | few | TRBV7-9 | TGTGCCAGCAGCCCTCCTGGGACTAGTATTATCCACGAGCAGTACTTC | CASSPPGTSIIHEQYF
TRBJ2-5 | - | - | TRBV5-1 | TGCGCCAGCAGCTTGGTGCCCCTGACTCAAGAGACCCAGTACTTC | CASSLVPLTQETQYF
TRBJ1-2 | - | - | TRBV12-5 | TGCGCTAGTGGAGCCGGGGGGAGCTATGGCTACACCTTC | CASGAGGSYGYTF
TRBJ1-4 | - | many | TRBV12-3/TRBV12-4 | TGTGCCAGCAGTCCCCAGGGATTGGTTGGAGAAAAACTGTTTTTT | CASSPQGLVGEKLFF
TRBJ2-2 | TRBD1 | - | TRBV7-2 | TGTGCCAGCAACAAAGACAGGGTTGTGGTCCCCGGGGAGCTGTTTTTT | CASNKDRVVVPGELFF
TRBJ2-2 | - | - | TRBV7-2 | TGTGCCAGCAGACAACAAACAGGGTTTGACGGGGAGCTGTTTTTT | CASRQQTGFDGELFF
TRBJ2-7 | TRBD1 | - | TRBV7-2 | TGTGCCAGCAGCTTGGAGACAGGGATATCCTACGAGCAGTACTTC | CASSLETGISYEQYF